This T cell receptor beta chain came from a study of T cell repertoires in cytomegalovirus infection. TCRdb independently ran MiXCR on the reads; one entry per CDR3 protein. This table holds roughly 200,000 distinct CDR3 sequences, approximately 17% found once. CDR3 length: 18 amino acids. Trimming pared 7 bases from V and 4 bases from J, leaving 26 bases between. Germline CDR1 MDHEN, CDR2 SYDVKM. The sequence was obtained from a human donor in good health (CMV status not recorded). Some clones in this sample may be carry-over from other donors' samples. Sequencing used CD8+ T cells from PBMCs. The rearrangement uses TRBV28 and TRBJ1-3; D might be TRBD1 (5 bases). The CDR3 is CASTIAQGTRRVGNTIYF. The CDR3 bases are TGTGCCAGCACTATCGCGCAGGGCACCCGCAGGGTCGGAAACACCATATATTTT.